The clone carrying this TCR beta chain was seen at least ten times. Its target is unknown. The sample belongs to a study of lung T cells in sarcoidosis with Löfgren's syndrome. Study information: Löfgren's syndrome patients were the main repertoire analysis focus.

TCRdb itself ran the reads through MiXCR, one entry per CDR3 protein. Of 9,300 or so distinct CDR3 sequences listed, just under 20% are singletons. In germline, CDR1 is LNHDA, CDR2 SQIVND (reference sequence). The CDR3 totals 13 residues. The V end lost 10 bases, the J end lost 2 bases, and 13 bases lay between the germline ends. Study-wide results and caveats: Shared TRAV12-1 and TRBV2 CDR3 motifs across Löfgren's syndrome patients reportedly suggested public CD4+ TCRs. TRBV2 was the preferred pairing partner of TRAV12-1, with similar CDR3s.

The TCR comes from a human donor with sarcoidosis (Löfgren's syndrome or another form), or a control subject (not recorded which). V usage is TRBV19 and J usage is TRBJ2-3; maybe TRBD1 (5 bases). The sequencing input was CD4+ T cells from bronchoalveolar lavage. The CDR3 DNA sequence: TGTGCCACCAGACAGCCGAACACAGATACGCAGTATTTT. Protein sequence: CATRQPNTDTQYF.